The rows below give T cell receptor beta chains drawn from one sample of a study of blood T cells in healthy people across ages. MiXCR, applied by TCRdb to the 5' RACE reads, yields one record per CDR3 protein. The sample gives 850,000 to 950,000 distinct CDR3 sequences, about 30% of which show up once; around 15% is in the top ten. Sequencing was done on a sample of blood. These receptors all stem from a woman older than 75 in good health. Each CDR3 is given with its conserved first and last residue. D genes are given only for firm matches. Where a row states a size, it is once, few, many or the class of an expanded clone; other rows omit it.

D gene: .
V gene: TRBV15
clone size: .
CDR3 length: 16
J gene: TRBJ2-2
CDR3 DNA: TGTGCCACCAGCAGCAGACACGGGGCCCCAACCGGGGAGCTGTTTTTT
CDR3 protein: CATSSRHGAPTGELFF

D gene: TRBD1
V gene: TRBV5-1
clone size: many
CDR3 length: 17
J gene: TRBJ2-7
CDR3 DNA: TGCGCCAGCAGCTTGGAAGGGACAGGGTATAGCTCCTACGAGCAGTACTTC
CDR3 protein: CASSLEGTGYSSYEQYF

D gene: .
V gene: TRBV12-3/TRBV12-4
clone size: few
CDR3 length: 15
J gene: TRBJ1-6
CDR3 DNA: TGTGCCACCCTTCTCGGCAACTCCTATAATTCACCCCTCCACTTT
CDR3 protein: CATLLGNSYNSPLHF

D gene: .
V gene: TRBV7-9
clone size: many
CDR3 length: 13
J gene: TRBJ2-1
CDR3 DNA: TGTGCCAGCAGCTTATCAGCTACTAGGGACAAGTTCTTC
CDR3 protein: CASSLSATRDKFF

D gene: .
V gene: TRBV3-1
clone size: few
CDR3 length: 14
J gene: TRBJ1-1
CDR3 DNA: TGTGCCAGCAGCCAATTACAGAGGAACACTGAAGCTTTCTTT
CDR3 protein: CASSQLQRNTEAFF

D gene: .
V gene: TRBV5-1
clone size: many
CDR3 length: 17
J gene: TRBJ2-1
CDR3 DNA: TGCGCCAGCAGCTTGGGGAGGTCGGTCCCAGGGCGGAATGAGCAGTTCTTC
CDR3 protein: CASSLGRSVPGRNEQFF

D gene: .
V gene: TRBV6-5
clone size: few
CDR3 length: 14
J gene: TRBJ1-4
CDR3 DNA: TGTGCCAGCAGTGATTCCGGACCAAATGAAAAACTGTTTTTT
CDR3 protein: CASSDSGPNEKLFF

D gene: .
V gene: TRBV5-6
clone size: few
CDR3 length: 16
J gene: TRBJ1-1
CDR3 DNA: TGTGCCAGCAGCTTGTACGGGGGGAACCAGAACACTGAAGCTTTCTTT
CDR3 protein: CASSLYGGNQNTEAFF

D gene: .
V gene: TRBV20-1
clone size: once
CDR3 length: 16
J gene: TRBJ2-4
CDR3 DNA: TGCAGTGCTAGAGATCTCGGATCGATAACCAAGGACATTCAGTACTTC
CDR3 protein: CSARDLGSITKDIQYF

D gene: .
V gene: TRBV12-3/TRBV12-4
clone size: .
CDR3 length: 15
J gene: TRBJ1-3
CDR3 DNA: TGTGCCAGCAGTTTAGGCACCTACTCTGGAAACACCATATATTTT
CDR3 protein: CASSLGTYSGNTIYF

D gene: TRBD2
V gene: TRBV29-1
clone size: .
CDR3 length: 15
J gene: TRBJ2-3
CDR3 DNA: TGCAGCGTTGAAGGGCTAGCGGGAGAAATAGATACGCAGTATTTT
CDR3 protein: CSVEGLAGEIDTQYF

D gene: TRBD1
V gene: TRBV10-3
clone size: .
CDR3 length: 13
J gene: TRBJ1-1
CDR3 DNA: TGTGCCATCAGTGAGCTAGGGGGCACTGGAGCTTTCTTT
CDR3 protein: CAISELGGTGAFF

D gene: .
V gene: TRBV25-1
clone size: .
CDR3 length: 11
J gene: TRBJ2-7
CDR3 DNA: TGTGCCAGCAGTGAAGGTTGGGAGCAGTACTTC
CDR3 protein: CASSEGWEQYF

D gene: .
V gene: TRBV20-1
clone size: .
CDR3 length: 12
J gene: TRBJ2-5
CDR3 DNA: TGCAGTGCTAGTCCCCTTCAAGAGACCCAGTACTTC
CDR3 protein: CSASPLQETQYF

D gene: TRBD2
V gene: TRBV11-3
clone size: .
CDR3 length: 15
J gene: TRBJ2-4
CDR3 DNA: TGTGCCAGCAGCTCGAGTACTAGCGGGGGGTGGATTCAGTACTTC
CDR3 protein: CASSSSTSGGWIQYF

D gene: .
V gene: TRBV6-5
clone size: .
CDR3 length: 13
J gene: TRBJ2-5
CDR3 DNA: TGTGCCAGCAGTTACGTGGGGTTTGAGACCCAGTACTTC
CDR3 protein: CASSYVGFETQYF

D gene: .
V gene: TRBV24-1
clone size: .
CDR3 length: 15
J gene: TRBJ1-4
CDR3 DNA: TGTGCCCCCAGTGATAAGAGTGCAACTAATGAAAAACTGTTTTTT
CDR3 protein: CAPSDKSATNEKLFF

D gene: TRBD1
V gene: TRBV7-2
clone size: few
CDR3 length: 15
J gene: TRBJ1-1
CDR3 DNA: TGTGCCAGCAGCGCCGGGACATCTCACAGGGGTGAAGCTTTCTTT
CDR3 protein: CASSAGTSHRGEAFF

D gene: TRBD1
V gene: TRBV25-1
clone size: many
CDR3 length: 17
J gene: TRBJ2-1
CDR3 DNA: TGTGCCAGCAGTGAACATGGGACAGGCGTCCTCAACAATGAGCAGTTCTTC
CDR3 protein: CASSEHGTGVLNNEQFF

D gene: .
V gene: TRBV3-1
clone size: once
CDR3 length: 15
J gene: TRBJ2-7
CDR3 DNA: TGTGCCAGCAGTTTATGGCAATCCCATGAGTACGAGCAGTACTTC
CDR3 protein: CASSLWQSHEYEQYF

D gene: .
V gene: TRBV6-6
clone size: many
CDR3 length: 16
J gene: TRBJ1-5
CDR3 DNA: TGTGCCAGCAGTTACTCCCAGGTAGATAGCAATCAGCCCCAGCATTTT
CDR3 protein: CASSYSQVDSNQPQHF

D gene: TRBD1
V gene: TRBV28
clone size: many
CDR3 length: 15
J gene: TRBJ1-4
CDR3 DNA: TGTGCCAGCAGTTTCCCCGACAGGGTTGATGAAAAACTGTTTTTT
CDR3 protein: CASSFPDRVDEKLFF

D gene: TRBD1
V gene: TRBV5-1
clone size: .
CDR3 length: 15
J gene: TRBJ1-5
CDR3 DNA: TGCGCCAGCAGCCTCGGGACAGTACTAAATCAGCCCCGGCATTTT
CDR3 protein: CASSLGTVLNQPRHF

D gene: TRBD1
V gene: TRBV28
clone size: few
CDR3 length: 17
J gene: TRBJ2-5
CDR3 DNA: TGTGCCAGCAGTTTATGGATCCGACAGGGGGCCGGCGGGACCCAGTACTTC
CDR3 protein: CASSLWIRQGAGGTQYF

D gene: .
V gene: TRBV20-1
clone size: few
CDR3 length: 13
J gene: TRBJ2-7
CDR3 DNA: TGCAGTGCGAGAGCAGGGGTACTCTACGAGCAGTACTTC
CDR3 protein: CSARAGVLYEQYF

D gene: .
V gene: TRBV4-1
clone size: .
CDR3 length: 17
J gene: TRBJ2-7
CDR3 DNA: TGCGCCAGCAGCCAAGTTACGCCCGGCAGGGGTTCCTACGAGCAGTACTTC
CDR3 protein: CASSQVTPGRGSYEQYF

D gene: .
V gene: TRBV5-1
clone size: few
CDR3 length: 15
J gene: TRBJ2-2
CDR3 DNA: TGCGCCAGCAGCCCTACCGTAGCTGGCACCGGGGAGCTGTTTTTT
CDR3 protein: CASSPTVAGTGELFF

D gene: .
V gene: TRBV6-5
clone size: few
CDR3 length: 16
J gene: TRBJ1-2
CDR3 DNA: TGTGCCAGCAGCCGCGGTACATTTTCCCTTAACTATGGCTACACCTTC
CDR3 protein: CASSRGTFSLNYGYTF

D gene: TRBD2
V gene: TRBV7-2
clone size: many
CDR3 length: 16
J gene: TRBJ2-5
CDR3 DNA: TGTGCCAGCAGTCGACGGACTAGCGGGGTGATAGAGACCCAGTACTTC
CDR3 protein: CASSRRTSGVIETQYF

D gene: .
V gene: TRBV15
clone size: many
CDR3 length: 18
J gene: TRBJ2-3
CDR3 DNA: TGTGCCACCAGCAGAACTCCTTATTTCGGGGGCGCAGAAGATACGCAGTATTTT
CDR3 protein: CATSRTPYFGGAEDTQYF

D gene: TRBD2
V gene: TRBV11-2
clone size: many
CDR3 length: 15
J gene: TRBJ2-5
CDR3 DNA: TGTGCCAGCAGAGGGACTAGCGGGGGCCAAGAGACCCAGTACTTC
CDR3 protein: CASRGTSGGQETQYF

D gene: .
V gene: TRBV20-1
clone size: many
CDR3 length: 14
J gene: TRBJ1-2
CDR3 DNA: TGCAGTGCGAGCGTCCGCGGGGGGGTCTATGGCTACACCTTC
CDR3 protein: CSASVRGGVYGYTF

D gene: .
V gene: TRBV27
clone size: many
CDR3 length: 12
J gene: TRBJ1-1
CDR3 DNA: TGTGCCAGCAGGGGTTTGAACACTGAAGCTTTCTTT
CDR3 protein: CASRGLNTEAFF

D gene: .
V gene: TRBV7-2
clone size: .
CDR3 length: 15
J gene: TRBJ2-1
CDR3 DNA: TGTGCCAGCAGCTTAGCGCTGAAACCCGCATCGACCCAGTTCTTC
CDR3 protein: CASSLALKPASTQFF

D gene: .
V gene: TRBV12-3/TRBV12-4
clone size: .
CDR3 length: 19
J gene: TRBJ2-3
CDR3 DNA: TGTGCCAGCAGCACAACCTTTATGGGCGGACAGTACATCACAGATACGCAGTATTTT
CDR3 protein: CASSTTFMGGQYITDTQYF

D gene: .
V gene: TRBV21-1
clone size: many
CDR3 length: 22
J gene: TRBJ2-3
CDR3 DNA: .
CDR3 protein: CASSKRSPVWASGSPSTDTQYF

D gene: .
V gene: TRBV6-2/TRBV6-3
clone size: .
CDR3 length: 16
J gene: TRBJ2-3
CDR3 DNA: TGTGCCAGCAGTTCCAGACGAGCGGAGTACACAGATACACAGTATTTT
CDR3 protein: CASSSRRAEYTDTQYF

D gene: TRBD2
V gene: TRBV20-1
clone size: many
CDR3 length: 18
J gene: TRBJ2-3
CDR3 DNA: TGCAGTGCTAGACCCGGACTAGCGGGGGGAAAGAATAGAGATACGCAGTATTTT
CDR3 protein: CSARPGLAGGKNRDTQYF

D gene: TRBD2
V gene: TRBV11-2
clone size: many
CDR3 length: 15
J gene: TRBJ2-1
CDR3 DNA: TGTGCCAGCAGCTTAGGCGCTAGCGGGGGCTATGAGCAGTTCTTC
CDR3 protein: CASSLGASGGYEQFF

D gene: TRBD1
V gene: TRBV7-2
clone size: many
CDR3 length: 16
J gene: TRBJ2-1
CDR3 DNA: TGTGCCAGCAGCGCCCGCCTGGGGACAGGGGATAATGAGCAGTTCTTC
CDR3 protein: CASSARLGTGDNEQFF

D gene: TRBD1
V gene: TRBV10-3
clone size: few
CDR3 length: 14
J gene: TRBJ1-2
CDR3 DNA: TGTGCCATCAGTGCCGACAGGGTGGGCTATGGCTACACCTTC
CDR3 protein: CAISADRVGYGYTF